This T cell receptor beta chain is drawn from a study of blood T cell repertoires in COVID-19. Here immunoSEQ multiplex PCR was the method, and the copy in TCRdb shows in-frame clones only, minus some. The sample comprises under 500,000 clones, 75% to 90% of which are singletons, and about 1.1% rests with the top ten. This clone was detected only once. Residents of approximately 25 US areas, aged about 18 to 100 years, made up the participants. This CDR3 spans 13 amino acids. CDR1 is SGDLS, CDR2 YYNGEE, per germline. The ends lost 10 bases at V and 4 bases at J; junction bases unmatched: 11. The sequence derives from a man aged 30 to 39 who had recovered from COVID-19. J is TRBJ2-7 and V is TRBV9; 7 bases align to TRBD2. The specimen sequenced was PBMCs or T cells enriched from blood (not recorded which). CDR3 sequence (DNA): TGTGCCTCCGGGGAGGGAGAAAGTTACGAGCAGTACTTC. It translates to CASGEGESYEQYF.